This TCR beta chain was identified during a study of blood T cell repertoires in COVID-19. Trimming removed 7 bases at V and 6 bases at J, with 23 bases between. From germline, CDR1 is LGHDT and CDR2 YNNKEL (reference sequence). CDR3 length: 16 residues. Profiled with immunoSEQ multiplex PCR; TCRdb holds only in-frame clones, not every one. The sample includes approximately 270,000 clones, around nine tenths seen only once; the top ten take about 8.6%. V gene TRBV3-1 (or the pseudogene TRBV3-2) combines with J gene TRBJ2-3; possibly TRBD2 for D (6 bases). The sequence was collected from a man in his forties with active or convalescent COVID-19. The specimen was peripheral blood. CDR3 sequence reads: CASKPLLAGPVDTQYF. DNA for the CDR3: TGTGCCAGCAAACCTCTCCTGGCGGGGCCCGTGGATACGCAGTATTTT.